Each of the 8 T cell receptor beta chains below was sequenced from the same sample in a study of cytomegalovirus exposure and HLA in healthy donors. Produced via immunoSEQ multiplex PCR; TCRdb's table is partial and in-frame only. The table shows more than 85,000 clones, with about 86% occurring only once. Specimen: PBMCs. The receptor source for this set is a woman between 18 and 30 years old in good health and CMV-seropositive.

The CDR3: CASSPPGAGRAIQYF. CDR3 in DNA: TGTGCCAGCAGCCCCCCTGGAGCAGGGAGGGCCATTCAGTACTTC. The rearrangement uses TRBV28 and TRBJ2-4; 7 nucleotides match TRBD2. The CDR3 has 15 residues. The germline CDR1 and CDR2 sequences are MDHEN and SYDVKM. V shed 6 bases, J shed 9 bases, and the junction held 14 bases outside the gene matches.

The chain joins TRBV11-2 to TRBJ2-4, with TRBD1 identical over 7 bases. CDR1 and CDR2 (germline): SGHAT, FQNNGV. V lost 8 bases and J lost 1; bases outside the gene matches: 2. The CDR3 is made up of 13 amino acids. The chain's CDR3 is CASGRGAKNIQYF. In DNA form, the CDR3 reads TGTGCCAGCGGCAGGGGGGCCAAAAACATTCAGTACTTC.

The chain joins TRBV5-3 to TRBJ1-1; D call uncertain. TRBV5-3 is labeled an ORF, and its function is uncertain. The CDR3 spans 14 residues. Trimming cost V 6 bases and J 1 base, with 13 bases left between them. The CDR3 DNA follows: TGTGCCAGAACGACCCCGGGAACGAACACTGAAGCTTTCTTT. It specifies CARTTPGTNTEAFF.

J is TRBJ2-7 and V is TRBV6-1; possibly TRBD2 for D (6 bases). V shed 1 base and J shed 5 bases, with 18 bases lying between them. Germline CDR1 and CDR2: MNHNS and SASEGT. The CDR3 consists of 16 residues. CDR3 amino acids: CASSEVGGGPSHEQYF. The CDR3 nucleotides are TGTGCCAGCAGTGAAGTGGGGGGAGGTCCTTCCCACGAGCAGTACTTC.

The chain is built from TRBV2 and TRBJ2-7; TRBD1 matches 10 bases. V shed 6 bases and J 1 base; nucleotides not matched to a gene: 3. Germline V lookup: CDR1 SNHLY, CDR2 FYNNEI. The CDR3 is made up of 14 amino acids. DNA of the CDR3: TGTGCCAGCAGCGCGGGACAGGGGTCCTACGAGCAGTACTTC. Amino acids: CASSAGQGSYEQYF.

The CDR3 is CASGEFNEQFF. In nucleotides, the CDR3 is TGTGCTAGTGGGGAGTTCAATGAGCAGTTCTTC. The chain has TRBV12-5 and TRBJ2-1; D is unclear. This CDR3 is built from 11 residues. Germline CDR1 and CDR2: LGHNT and FRNRAP. Trimming took 6 bases from V and 6 from J, leaving 6 bases between them.

The chain is built from TRBV10-2 and TRBJ2-3; D remains ambiguous. This CDR3 has 15 amino acids. The germline V gene has CDR1 WSHSY and CDR2 SAAADI. Trimming left V 3 bases short and J 5 bases short, with 15 bases between. The CDR3 DNA is TGCGCCAGCAGTGATTCCGAGCCGCAGGTAGATACGCAGTATTTT. It encodes CASSDSEPQVDTQYF.

V is TRBV2 and J is TRBJ1-1; a possible D gene is TRBD1 (6 bases). CDR1 and CDR2 (germline): SNHLY, FYNNEI. The CDR3 contains 13 residues. V was pared by 10 bases and J by 4 bases, with 16 bases between. The CDR3 sequence is CATEGRGSTEAFF. CDR3 DNA: TGTGCCACTGAAGGAAGGGGGAGCACTGAAGCTTTCTTT. The full variable domain, its missing parts supplied by reference TRBV2 and TRBJ1-1, is EPEVTQTPSHQVTQMGQEVILRCVPISNHLYFYWYRQILGQKVEFLVSFYNNEISEKSEIFDDQFSVERPDGSNFTLKIRSTKLEDSAMYFCATEGRGSTEAFFGQGTRLTVV.